This T cell receptor (beta chain) was profiled in a study of blood T cells in healthy people across ages. Healthy individuals of Caucasian origin from Russia, aged 6 to 90, served as donors. Donors each provided approximately 9.6 milliliters of peripheral blood. For the second PCR, which ran for about 7 to 11 cycles, a sample-barcoded 5' primer and a J-beta primer mix were used. All samples yielded 3 million or more CDR3-containing paired-end reads. A single record per CDR3 protein comes from TCRdb applying MiXCR to the 5' RACE reads. The sample has 650,000 to 900,000 distinct CDR3 sequences, 60% to 80% seen once; the top ten hold approximately 30%. Regarding this clonotype: Its antigen is unidentified.

Points from the study as a whole: Donor CMV infection status was unknown, possibly confounding age-related changes in expanded clonotypes.

This CDR3 is 12 amino acids long. The germline V and J ends were trimmed by 5 bases and 6 bases, with 14 bases remaining between them. Germline V gene lookup returns CDR1 SQVTM and CDR2 ANQGSEA. The receptor was isolated from a man in his thirties or forties in good health. Sequencing input: blood. The J gene is TRBJ2-7, the V gene TRBV29-1; a weak D match, TRBD1 (8 bases). CDR3 sequence (DNA): TGCAGCGTTAGGACAGGGAGGGGCGAGCAGTACTTC. Amino acids: CSVRTGRGEQYF.